This entry features one T cell receptor beta chain sequence. Its target is unknown. Given a much more abundant clone one base away, this may be a read error. These data belong to a study of Graves' ophthalmopathy and Graves' hyperthyroidism. Turning to the study itself: The stable label applied to hyperthyroidism with no ophthalmopathy within 18 months of follow-up.

Diagnosis used clinical symptoms, serum thyroxine, TRAb, thyroid ultrasound and orbital computed tomography. The sequenced template was RNA, covering the TCR beta CDR3 region. The authors performed first-round RT-PCR with HTBI primers and then a second-round multiplex PCR. MiXCR, run by TCRdb on the multiplex PCR reads, gives a single entry per CDR3 protein. Of over a million distinct CDR3 sequences listed, roughly two fifths are singletons. Regarding the study as a whole: The model flagged ophthalmopathy progression at more than 70% sensitivity and around 72% specificity.

The sample comprised peripheral blood or thyroid tissue (not recorded which). This TCR was recovered from an adult man with Graves' hyperthyroidism.

The CDR3 protein is CSVEMSQQGSFGYTF. As DNA, the CDR3 is TGCAGCGTTGAAATGAGTCAGCAGGGGTCTTTTGGCTACACCTTC. This sequence joins TRBV29-1 and TRBJ1-2; D might be TRBD1 (6 bases). Germline CDR1 reads SQVTM; CDR2 reads ANQGSEA. There are 15 residues in the CDR3. Between the trimmed V and J ends, which lost 2 bases and 7 bases, there was a span of 20 bases.